This TCR beta chain was found in a study of shared clonotypes between healthy human individuals (dated by TCRdb to between 2020 and 2021). The study in broad terms: The cohort included three men and a couple of women between 18 and 49 years of age. Each donor's leukapheresis produced roughly between roughly 0.85 and 10 billion PBMCs. Different laboratories and diverse techniques were used to prepare libraries and sequence TCR repertoires, to increase sequencing depth and limit assay-specific biases. For each donor, CD4 naive and CD4 memory were each run on three plates, CD8 naive on two plates, and CD8 memory on one plate. To estimate repertoire size and how much clonotype sharing occurs between individuals, the study deeply sequenced the blood TCR repertoires of five healthy adults.

For this clone: It has no known antigen specificity. No base quality values were provided; no much bigger clone lies one nucleotide off.

The donors were healthy, HIV-negative adults who had no recently reported acute infections or vaccinations. Every donor was a Caucasian adult living in Nashville, Tennessee, USA. CD4+ T cells were enriched by magnetic negative selection, after which naive cells were positively selected on CD45RA and the negative fraction was taken as the memory subset. After blood collection by leukapheresis, PBMCs were isolated using Ficoll-Histopaque density gradient centrifugation and then cryopreserved in the vapor phase of liquid nitrogen. Analytical flow cytometry was used to check the purity and quantity of each magnetically sorted T cell population. Genomic DNA was isolated from each sorted fraction and quantified by UV absorbance on a Nanodrop 2000c. Using the deep immunoSEQ assay, TCR CDR3 regions were amplified from genomic DNA by multiplex PCR. Extracted genomic DNA from each cell subset was spread evenly across all wells of several immunoSEQ 96-well plates, with each plate serving as a replicate. For sorted subsets, each replicate PCR was loaded with around 200 ng genomic DNA, equivalent to 30,000 to 35,000 T cell genomes. Purified libraries were quantified with a Qubit 3.0 fluorometer, sized on a Bioanalyzer 2100, and re-quantified with the KAPA Library Quantification kit. Every immunoSEQ 96-well plate was sequenced on a dedicated single-read 150-cycle Illumina NextSeq 550 flow cell. Concerning the study's data processing: Because only junctional sequences without quality scores were contained in the immunoSEQ output, filtering matching that applied to full-length reads could not be performed. Sequences were annotated with PyIR, a Python wrapper for IgBLAST v1.9, and V/J genes and CDR3 were assigned using IMGT germline references. Reads with weak V/J assignments (E-value above 1e-6), missing CDR3, stop codons, out-of-frame junctions, or ambiguous translated residues were removed. V3J clonotypes were defined by identical inferred V gene, J gene, and CDR3 amino acid sequence. Percentage overlap between repertoires was computed as shared unique clonotypes divided by the size of the smaller repertoire. Three approaches were used to assess repertoire richness: RTK rarefaction, the Chao1 estimator, and Recon v2.1 estimates of unobserved clonotypes. OLGA was used to compute generation probabilities for all TCRbeta clonotypes that the gDNA method yielded from a handful of donors. TCRdb mirrors the immuneACCESS table, restricted to in-frame sequences. Some clones are absent from its copies; in checked studies, under half trace to an unresolved V gene, and the reason for the others is unknown. That table furnishes V, J and clone size, whereas the DNA furnished D and trimming. The sample records approximately 1,500,000 clones, more than 95% of which are singletons. The ten largest clones add up to over 1% of the sample.

The study at large found these results: Approximately 5% of naive CD4, 3.5% of naive CD8, approximately 2.2% of memory CD4, and 0.35% to 0.5% of memory CD8 clonotypes were shared across a few donors. Sampling was limited to blood, and TCR repertoires in tissue likely differ from TCR repertoires in blood. Even with the large sequencing depth, rarefaction of the sorted-subset datasets indicated that sequencing was incomplete. The small number of donors limited the genetic and exposure-history diversity represented. Compared with non-shared clonotypes, the clonotypes found in all four sorted-subset donors had higher generation probabilities. Larger estimated clonotype richness was generally found for naive subsets than for memory subsets. Pairwise subsampling led to the expectation that sequencing depth would affect the degree of clonotype sharing among donors.

The TCR originated in a man aged 25 to 40 in good health. The source material was naive CD4+ T cells sorted from blood. Interpreted using the paper, the cell subset or site label stands for: CD45RA+ positively selected.

The DNA is as follows: TGTGCCAGCAGCATACAGGGCGTCGGTGGCTACACCTTC. The resulting protein is CASSIQGVGGYTF. This sequence uses TRBV13 and TRBJ1-2; perhaps TRBD1 is the D gene, with 6 bases matching. The CDR3 spans 13 residues, from the cysteine through the phenylalanine. Only the CDR3 part of the read is kept: 39 bases, read in frame from the first base. The CDR1 and CDR2 encoded by the germline V gene (reference sequence) are PRHDT and FYEKMQ. V drops 5 bases and J drops 7 bases, leaving 14 bases in between. Supplemented by the reference TRBV13 and TRBJ1-2 proteins around the CDR3, the complete variable domain is AAGVIQSPRHLIKEKRETATLKCYPIPRHDTVYWYQQGPGQDPQFLISFYEKMQSDKGSIPDRFSAQQFSDYHSELNMSSLELGDSALYFCASSIQGVGGYTFGSGTRLTVV.